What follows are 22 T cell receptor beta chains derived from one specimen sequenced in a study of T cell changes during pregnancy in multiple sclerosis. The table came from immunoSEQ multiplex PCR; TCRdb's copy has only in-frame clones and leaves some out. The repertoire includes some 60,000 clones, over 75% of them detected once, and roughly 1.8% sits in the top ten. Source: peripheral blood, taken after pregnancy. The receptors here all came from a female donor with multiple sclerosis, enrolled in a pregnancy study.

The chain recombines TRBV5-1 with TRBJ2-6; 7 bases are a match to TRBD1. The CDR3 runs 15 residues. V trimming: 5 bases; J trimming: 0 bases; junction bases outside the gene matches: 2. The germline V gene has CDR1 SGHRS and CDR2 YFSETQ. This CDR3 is CASSRDSSGANVLTF. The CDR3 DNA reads TGCGCCAGCAGTCGGGACAGCTCTGGGGCCAACGTCCTGACTTTC. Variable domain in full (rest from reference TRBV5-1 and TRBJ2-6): KAGVTQTPRYLIKTRGQQVTLSCSPISGHRSVSWYQQTPGQGLQFLFEYFSETQRNKGNFPGRFSGRQFSNSRSEMNVSTLELGDSALYLCASSRDSSGANVLTFGAGSRLTVL.

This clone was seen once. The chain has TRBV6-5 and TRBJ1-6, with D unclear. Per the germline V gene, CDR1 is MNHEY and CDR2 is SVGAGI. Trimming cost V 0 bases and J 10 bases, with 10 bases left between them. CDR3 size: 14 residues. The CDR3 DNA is TGTGCCAGCAGTTACTCTGCGGGGTACTCACCCCTCCACTTT. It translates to CASSYSAGYSPLHF.

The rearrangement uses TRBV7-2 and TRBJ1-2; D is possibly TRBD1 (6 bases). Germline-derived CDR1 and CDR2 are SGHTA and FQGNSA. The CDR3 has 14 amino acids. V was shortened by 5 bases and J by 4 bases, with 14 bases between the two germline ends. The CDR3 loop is CASSRDRSFYGYTF. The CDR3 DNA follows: TGTGCCAGCAGCAGAGACAGGTCATTCTATGGCTACACCTTC.

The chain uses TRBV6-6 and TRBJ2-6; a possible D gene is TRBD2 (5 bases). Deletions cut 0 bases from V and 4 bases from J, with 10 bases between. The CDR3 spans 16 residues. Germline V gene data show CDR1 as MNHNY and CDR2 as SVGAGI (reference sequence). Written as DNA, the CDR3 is TGTGCCAGCAGTTACTCTCCCTCGGGGGGGGCCAACGTCCTGACTTTC. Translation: CASSYSPSGGANVLTF.

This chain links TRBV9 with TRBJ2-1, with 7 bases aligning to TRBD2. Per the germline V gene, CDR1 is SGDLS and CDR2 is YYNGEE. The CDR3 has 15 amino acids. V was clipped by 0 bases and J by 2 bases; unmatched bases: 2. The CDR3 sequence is CASSVGTSTYNEQFF. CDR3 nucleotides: TGTGCCAGCAGCGTAGGGACTAGTACCTACAATGAGCAGTTCTTC.

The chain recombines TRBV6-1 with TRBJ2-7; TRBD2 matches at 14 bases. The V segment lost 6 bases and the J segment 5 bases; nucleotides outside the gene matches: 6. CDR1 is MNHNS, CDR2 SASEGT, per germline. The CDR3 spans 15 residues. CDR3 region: CASSERTSGGNEQYF. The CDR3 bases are TGTGCCAGCAGCGAGAGGACTAGCGGGGGGAACGAGCAGTACTTC.

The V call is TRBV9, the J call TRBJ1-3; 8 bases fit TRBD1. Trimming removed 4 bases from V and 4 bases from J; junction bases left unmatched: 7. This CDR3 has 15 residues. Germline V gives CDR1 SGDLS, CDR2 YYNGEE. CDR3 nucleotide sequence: TGTGCCAGCAGCAAAGGACAGGGTAGGGGAAACACCATATATTTT. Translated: CASSKGQGRGNTIYF.

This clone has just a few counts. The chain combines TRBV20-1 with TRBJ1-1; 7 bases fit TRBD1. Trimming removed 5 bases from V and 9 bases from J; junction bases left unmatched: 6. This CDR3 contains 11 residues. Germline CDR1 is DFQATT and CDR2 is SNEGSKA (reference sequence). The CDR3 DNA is TGCAGTGCTCCCGGGACAGAACAAGCTTTCTTT. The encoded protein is CSAPGTEQAFF.

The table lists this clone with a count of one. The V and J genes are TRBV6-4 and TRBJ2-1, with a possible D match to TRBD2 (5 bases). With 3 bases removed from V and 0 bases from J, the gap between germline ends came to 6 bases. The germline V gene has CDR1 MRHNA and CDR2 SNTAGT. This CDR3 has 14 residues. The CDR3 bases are TGTGCCAGCAGTGAAAGCGGCTCCTACAATGAGCAGTTCTTC. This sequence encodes CASSESGSYNEQFF.

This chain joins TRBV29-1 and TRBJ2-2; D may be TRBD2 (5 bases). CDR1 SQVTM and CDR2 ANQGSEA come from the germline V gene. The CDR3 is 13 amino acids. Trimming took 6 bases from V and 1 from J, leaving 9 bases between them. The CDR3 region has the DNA TGCAGCGTGGACTGGGAGAACACCGGGGAGCTGTTTTTT. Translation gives CSVDWENTGELFF.

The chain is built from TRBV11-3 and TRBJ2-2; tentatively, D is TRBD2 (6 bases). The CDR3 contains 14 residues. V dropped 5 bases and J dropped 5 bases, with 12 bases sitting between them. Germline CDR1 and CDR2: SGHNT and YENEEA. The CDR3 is CASSVAAGTGELFF. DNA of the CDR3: TGTGCCAGCAGCGTAGCGGCCGGGACCGGGGAGCTGTTTTTT.

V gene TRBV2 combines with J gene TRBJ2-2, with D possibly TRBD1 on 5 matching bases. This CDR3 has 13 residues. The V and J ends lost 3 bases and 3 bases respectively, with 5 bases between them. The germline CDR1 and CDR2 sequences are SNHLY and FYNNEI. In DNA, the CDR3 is TGTGCCAGCAGTGACAGGGACACCGGGGAGCTGTTTTTT. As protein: CASSDRDTGELFF. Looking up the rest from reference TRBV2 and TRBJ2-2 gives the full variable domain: EPEVTQTPSHQVTQMGQEVILRCVPISNHLYFYWYRQILGQKVEFLVSFYNNEISEKSEIFDDQFSVERPDGSNFTLKIRSTKLEDSAMYFCASSDRDTGELFFGEGSRLTVL.

CDR3 sequence reads: CASSLYRGQNGYTF. CDR3 DNA: TGTGCCAGCAGTTTATACAGGGGGCAGAATGGCTACACCTTC. This chain connects TRBV27 to TRBJ1-2, with 9 bases aligning to TRBD1. Unmatched junction bases numbered 3, after V lost 1 base and J lost 6 bases. Germline V CDR1 and CDR2: MNHEY, SMNVEV (reference sequence). The CDR3 contains 14 residues.

CDR3 coding DNA: TGTGCCAGCAGCCTAATAGCGGGGGGGCTTTCAGATACGCAGTATTTT. This codes for CASSLIAGGLSDTQYF. The chain carries TRBV5-4 and TRBJ2-3; 11 nucleotides agree with TRBD2. The CDR3 runs to 16 residues. The trim removed 4 bases at V and 4 bases at J, leaving 8 bases unmatched. From germline, CDR1 is SGHNT and CDR2 YYREEE (reference sequence).

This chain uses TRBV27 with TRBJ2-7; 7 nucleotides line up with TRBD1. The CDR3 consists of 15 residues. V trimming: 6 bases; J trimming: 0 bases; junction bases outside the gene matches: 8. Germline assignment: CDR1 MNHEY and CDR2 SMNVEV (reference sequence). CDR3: CASSPQDRSSYEQYF. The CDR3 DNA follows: TGTGCCAGCAGCCCCCAGGACAGGAGCTCCTACGAGCAGTACTTC.

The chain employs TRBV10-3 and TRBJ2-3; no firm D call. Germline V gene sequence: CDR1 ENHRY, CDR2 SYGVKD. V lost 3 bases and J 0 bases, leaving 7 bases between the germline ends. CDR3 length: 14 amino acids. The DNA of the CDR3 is TGTGCCATCAGTGACTTCCCTAGCACAGATACGCAGTATTTT. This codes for CAISDFPSTDTQYF.

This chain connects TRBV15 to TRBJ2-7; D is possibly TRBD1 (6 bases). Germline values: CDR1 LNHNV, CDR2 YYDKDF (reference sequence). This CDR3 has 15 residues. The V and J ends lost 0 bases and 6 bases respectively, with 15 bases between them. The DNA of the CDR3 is TGTGCCACCAGCAGAGAAACAGGGCACTTGGGCGAGCAGTACTTC. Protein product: CATSRETGHLGEQYF.

The CDR3 coding sequence is TGTGCCAGTACCTCTGACAGGGAAGCGGTCGGGGAGCTGTTTTTT. It codes for CASTSDREAVGELFF. The chain employs TRBV19 and TRBJ2-2; 7 positions agree with TRBD1. V dropped 7 bases and J dropped 7; count of bases not matched to a gene: 12. Germline CDR1 is LNHDA and CDR2 is SQIVND (reference sequence). CDR3 size: 15 residues.

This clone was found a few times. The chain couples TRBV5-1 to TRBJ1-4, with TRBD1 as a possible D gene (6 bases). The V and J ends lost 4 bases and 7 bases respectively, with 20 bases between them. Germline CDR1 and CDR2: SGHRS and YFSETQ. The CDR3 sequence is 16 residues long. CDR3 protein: CASSQSAGGRGEKLFF. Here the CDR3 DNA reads TGCGCCAGCAGCCAATCGGCGGGGGGCAGGGGTGAAAAACTGTTTTTT.

CDR3: CASSIELIGAQHF. CDR3 coding DNA: TGTGCCAGTAGTATAGAATTAATCGGGGCCCAGCATTTT. V and J are TRBV19 and TRBJ1-5, with unresolved D. Trimming cost V 0 bases and J 11 bases, with 11 bases left between them. This CDR3 region has 13 residues. Germline assignment: CDR1 LNHDA and CDR2 SQIVND (reference sequence). Full variable domain (missing parts from reference TRBV19 and TRBJ1-5): DGGITQSPKYLFRKEGQNVTLSCEQNLNHDAMYWYRQDPGQGLRLIYYSQIVNDFQKGDIAEGYSVSREKKESFPLTVTSAQKNPTAFYLCASSIELIGAQHFGDGTRLSIL.

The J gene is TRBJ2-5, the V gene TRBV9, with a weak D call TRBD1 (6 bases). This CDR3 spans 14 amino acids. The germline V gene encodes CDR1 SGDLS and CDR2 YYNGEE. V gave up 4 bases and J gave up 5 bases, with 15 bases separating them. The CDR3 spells CASSPRQAEETQYF. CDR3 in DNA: TGTGCCAGCAGCCCCCGACAGGCCGAGGAGACCCAGTACTTC.

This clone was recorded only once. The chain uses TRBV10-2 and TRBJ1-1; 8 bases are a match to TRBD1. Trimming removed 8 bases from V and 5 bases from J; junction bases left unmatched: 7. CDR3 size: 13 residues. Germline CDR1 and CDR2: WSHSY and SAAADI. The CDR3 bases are TGCGCCAGCGCCCAGGGGGCGCTTACTGAAGCTTTCTTT. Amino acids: CASAQGALTEAFF.